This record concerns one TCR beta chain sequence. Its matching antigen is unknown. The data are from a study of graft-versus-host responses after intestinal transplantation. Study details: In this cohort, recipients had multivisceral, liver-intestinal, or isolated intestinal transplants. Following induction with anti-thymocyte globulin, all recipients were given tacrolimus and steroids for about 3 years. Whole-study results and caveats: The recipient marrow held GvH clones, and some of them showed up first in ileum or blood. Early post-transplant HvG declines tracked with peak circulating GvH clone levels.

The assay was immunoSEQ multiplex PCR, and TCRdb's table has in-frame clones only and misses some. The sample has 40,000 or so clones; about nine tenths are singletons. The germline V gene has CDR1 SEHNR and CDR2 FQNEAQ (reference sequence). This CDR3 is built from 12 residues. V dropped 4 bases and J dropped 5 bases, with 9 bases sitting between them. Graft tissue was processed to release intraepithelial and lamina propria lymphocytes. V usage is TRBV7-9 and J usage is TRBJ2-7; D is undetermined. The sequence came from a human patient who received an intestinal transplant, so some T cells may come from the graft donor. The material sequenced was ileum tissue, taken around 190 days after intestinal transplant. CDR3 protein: CASSYERDEQYF. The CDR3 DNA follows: TGTGCCAGCAGCTACGAAAGGGACGAGCAGTACTTC.